This T cell receptor (beta chain) was retrieved from a study of blood T cells in healthy people across ages. Study-level points and caveats: Expanded clonotype changes were possibly confounded by unknown donor CMV status. Strong correlation existed between TCR beta diversity and naive T cell percentage. Per million T cells, the diversity of TCR beta decreased roughly linearly as age advanced.

Alongside a J-beta primer mix, a sample-barcoded 5' primer served in a second PCR lasting roughly 7 to 12 cycles. TCRdb passed the 5' RACE reads through MiXCR, listing each CDR3 protein once. Of fewer than 2,000,000 distinct CDR3 sequences in the sample, about 39% were seen once. This clonotype was detected a few times. Its antigen is unidentified. The CDR3 has 13 amino acids. Between the trimmed V and J ends, which lost 0 bases and 7 bases, there was a span of 7 bases. Per germline, CDR1 SGHTA and CDR2 FQGNSA. Each sample provided at least 5 micrograms of extracted total RNA. This chain uses TRBV7-2 with TRBJ2-1; no clear D gene. This sequence was found in a human donor in good health. The sequenced sample was blood. This CDR3 is CASSLAPENEQFF. In DNA, the CDR3 is TGTGCCAGCAGCTTAGCCCCTGAAAATGAGCAGTTCTTC.